Listed here are 27 T cell receptor beta chains from one sample, sequenced in a study of T cells in Graves' hyperthyroidism and ophthalmopathy. RNA transcripts were the template for amplifying TCR beta CDR3 regions. In the first-round RT-PCR of the TCR CDR3, the HTBI primer set was used. Each CDR3 protein is one row after TCRdb ran MiXCR on the multiplex PCR reads. The repertoire includes a few hundred thousand distinct CDR3 sequences, roughly an eighth of them detected once, and roughly 8.3% sits in the top ten. Source material: blood. The receptors shown here come from a woman between 18 and 30 years old with Graves' hyperthyroidism.

This clonotype was detected a few times. The V call is TRBV29-1, the J call TRBJ1-5, with D maybe TRBD1 (5 bases). The CDR3 totals 18 residues. Germline values: CDR1 SQVTM, CDR2 ANQGSEA. The CDR3 is CSTREPGPGFWSNQPQHF. CDR3 DNA sequence: TGCAGTACAAGGGAACCGGGACCTGGGTTTTGGAGCAATCAGCCCCAGCATTTT.

The chain couples TRBV30 to TRBJ2-1, with D possibly being TRBD2 (5 bases). CDR1 GTSNPN and CDR2 SVGIG come from the germline V gene (reference sequence). This CDR3 contains 21 residues. Trimming removed 1 base at V and 5 bases at J, with 33 bases between. This chain's CDR3 is CAWSGAATTFRLESLHNEQFF. The CDR3 DNA follows: TGTGCCTGGAGTGGCGCAGCGACTACGTTTAGGTTGGAGTCCCTCCACAATGAGCAGTTCTTC.

Ten or more counts support this clonotype. The chain uses TRBV24-1 and TRBJ2-1; 9 bases align to TRBD1. In germline, CDR1 is KGHDR, CDR2 SFDVKD. The CDR3 totals 17 residues. The V segment lost 4 bases and the J segment 5 bases; nucleotides outside the gene matches: 11. CDR3 in amino acids: CATSEPMGTGHNNEQFF. The CDR3 DNA reads TGTGCCACCAGTGAGCCAATGGGGACAGGGCACAACAATGAGCAGTTCTTC.

This clonotype was counted a few times. The rearrangement links TRBV6-1 to TRBJ1-6; perhaps TRBD1 as D (6 bases). This CDR3 contains 14 residues. Germline CDR1 reads MNHNS; CDR2 reads SASEGT. With 6 bases removed from V and 7 bases from J, the gap between germline ends came to 13 bases. Here the CDR3 reads CASRATGFNSPLHF. CDR3 bases: TGTGCCAGCAGGGCTACAGGGTTCAATTCACCCCTCCACTTT.

V and J are TRBV9 and TRBJ2-5, with D tentatively TRBD1 (5 bases). V dropped 0 bases and J dropped 1 base, with 7 bases sitting between them. The CDR3 totals 14 residues. CDR1 is SGDLS and CDR2 is YYNGEE in the germline V gene. The CDR3 sequence is CASSVGQGQETQYF. Here the CDR3 DNA reads TGTGCCAGCAGCGTAGGCCAGGGCCAAGAGACCCAGTACTTC.

The gene calls are TRBV11-2 and TRBJ2-7, with D possibly being TRBD1 (6 bases). Trimming cost V 4 bases and J 6 bases, with 10 bases left between them. Looked up from germline, CDR1 is SGHAT and CDR2 is FQNNGV. CDR3 size: 12 residues. The CDR3 bases are TGTGCCAGCAGCTGGGGACAAATCGAGCAGTACTTC. It encodes CASSWGQIEQYF.

This chain joins TRBV5-1 and TRBJ2-3; 8 bases match TRBD2. V lost 0 bases to trimming and J lost 7 bases; unmatched junction nucleotides: 7. The germline gives CDR1 SGHRS, CDR2 YFSETQ. CDR3 length: 15 amino acids. Here the CDR3 reads CASSLGGSGVHTQYF. CDR3 DNA sequence: TGCGCCAGCAGCTTGGGGGGTAGCGGGGTCCATACGCAGTATTTT.

V is TRBV19 and J is TRBJ2-2; possible D gene TRBD1, 6 bases. The CDR3 runs 13 residues. Germline V gene sequence: CDR1 LNHDA, CDR2 SQIVND (reference sequence). V was trimmed by 9 bases and J by 7 bases, leaving 15 bases between them. CDR3 in amino acids: CASIDTGIGELFF. CDR3 DNA sequence: TGTGCCAGCATAGATACAGGGATCGGGGAGCTGTTTTTT.

The chain employs TRBV6-1 and TRBJ1-1; the D is unclear. The germline V gene encodes CDR1 MNHNS and CDR2 SASEGT. The CDR3 loop spans 15 amino acids. Trimming removed 4 bases from V and 1 base from J, with 13 bases in between. This CDR3 is CASSAKNRQNTEAFF. The CDR3, as DNA: TGTGCCAGCAGTGCCAAAAACAGACAGAACACTGAAGCTTTCTTT.

This clonotype was detected many times. The genes are TRBV18 and TRBJ1-1, with unresolved D. This CDR3 has 16 residues. Germline lookup yields CDR1 KGHSH and CDR2 LQKENI. V was cut by 6 bases and J by 1 base, with 18 bases left in between. As DNA, the CDR3 is TGTGCCAGCTCCCCCTCGGGAAACAACGAGAACACTGAAGCTTTCTTT. This encodes CASSPSGNNENTEAFF.

This clonotype was detected ten times or more. The V gene is TRBV7-9, the J gene TRBJ2-7; tentative D call: TRBD2 (5 bases). V was trimmed by 3 bases and J by 5 bases, leaving 14 bases between them. Germline V gene lookup returns CDR1 SEHNR and CDR2 FQNEAQ (reference sequence). The CDR3 covers 14 residues. The CDR3: CASSFNGVPDEQYF. The DNA for the CDR3 is TGTGCCAGCAGCTTCAACGGGGTACCCGACGAGCAGTACTTC.

In its sample, this clonotype was seen many times. The rearrangement uses TRBV7-8 and TRBJ2-7; 7 nucleotides match TRBD2. V shed 0 bases, J shed 2 bases, and the junction held 7 bases outside the gene matches. This CDR3 is built from 16 residues. Germline CDR1 SGHVS, CDR2 FQNEAQ. The chain's CDR3 is CASSLASGAFTYEQYF. Written as DNA, the CDR3 is TGTGCCAGCAGCTTAGCGAGCGGGGCGTTCACCTACGAGCAGTACTTC. Filled out from reference TRBV7-8 and TRBJ2-7, the complete variable domain reads GAGVSQSPRYKVAKRGQDVALRCDPISGHVSLFWYQQALGQGPEFLTYFQNEAQLDKSGLPSDRFFAERPEGSVSTLKIQRTQQEDSAVYLCASSLASGAFTYEQYFGPGTRLTVT.

The V gene is TRBV7-3, the J gene TRBJ2-2; TRBD2 aligns across 9 bases. The CDR3 sequence is 15 residues long. The V and J ends lost 5 bases and 7 bases, in that order; junction bases with no gene match: 8. CDR1 SGHTA and CDR2 FQGTGA come from the germline V gene. This CDR3 reads CASSPRLAANGELFF. CDR3 nucleotides: TGTGCCAGCAGCCCTCGACTAGCGGCCAACGGGGAGCTGTTTTTT. The full variable domain, its missing parts supplied by reference TRBV7-3 and TRBJ2-2, is GAGVSQTPSNKVTEKGKYVELRCDPISGHTALYWYRQSLGQGPEFLIYFQGTGAADDSGLPNDRFFAVRPEGSVSTLKIQRTERGDSAVYLCASSPRLAANGELFFGEGSRLTVL.

This clonotype has ten or more counts. The gene calls are TRBV5-1 and TRBJ2-3; TRBD2 matches at 12 bases. This CDR3 region has 17 residues. Germline trimming cut 4 bases from V and 4 bases from J; bases unmatched to any gene: 10. From germline, CDR1 is SGHRS and CDR2 YFSETQ. CDR3 amino acids: CASSPRRPSGGADTQYF. CDR3 bases: TGCGCCAGCAGCCCTCGGAGACCTAGCGGGGGGGCAGATACGCAGTATTTT. The variable domain in full, completed from reference TRBV5-1 and TRBJ2-3, reads KAGVTQTPRYLIKTRGQQVTLSCSPISGHRSVSWYQQTPGQGLQFLFEYFSETQRNKGNFPGRFSGRQFSNSRSEMNVSTLELGDSALYLCASSPRRPSGGADTQYFGPGTRLTVL.

This clonotype was picked up many times. The V and J genes are TRBV18 and TRBJ1-4, with no clear D. The CDR3 length is 12 residues. Per the germline V gene, CDR1 is KGHSH and CDR2 is LQKENI. Trimming removed 3 bases at V and 6 bases at J, with 5 bases between. CDR3 nucleotides: TGTGCCAGCTCACCCCCGGATGAAAAACTGTTTTTT. This sequence encodes CASSPPDEKLFF.

At least ten counts were recorded for this clonotype. The rearrangement joins TRBV7-2 to TRBJ2-7; 10 nucleotides line up with TRBD2. The V and J ends lost 2 bases and 5 bases, in that order; junction bases with no gene match: 3. The CDR3 consists of 14 residues. Germline values: CDR1 SGHTA, CDR2 FQGNSA. CDR3 bases: TGTGCCAGCAGCTTACTAGCGGGAGACGACGAGCAGTACTTC. Translated, it gives CASSLLAGDDEQYF.

Ten or more counts support this clonotype. The rearrangement uses TRBV9 and TRBJ2-3; D tentatively fits TRBD1 or TRBD2 (5 bases each). Germline-derived CDR1 and CDR2 are SGDLS and YYNGEE. V was cut by 1 base and J by 3 bases, with 18 bases left in between. The CDR3 totals 17 residues. This chain's CDR3 is CASSVFPFGTLTDTQYF. The CDR3 DNA is TGTGCCAGCAGCGTATTCCCCTTCGGGACGTTGACAGATACGCAGTATTTT.

This clonotype came up many times. V gene TRBV7-9 combines with J gene TRBJ1-1, with 8 bases lining up with TRBD1. The CDR3 is made up of 14 amino acids. V lost 5 bases to trimming and J lost 6 bases; unmatched junction nucleotides: 8. CDR1 is SEHNR and CDR2 is FQNEAQ in the germline V gene (reference sequence). DNA of the CDR3: TGTGCCAGCAGCCACGGACAGGGTGGAGCTGAAGCTTTCTTT. Translated: CASSHGQGGAEAFF.

This clonotype was counted ten times or more. The chain is built from TRBV2 and TRBJ1-1; D remains ambiguous. V was shortened by 2 bases and J by 4 bases, with 11 bases between the two germline ends. The length of the CDR3 is 14 residues. Germline V lookup: CDR1 SNHLY, CDR2 FYNNEI. The CDR3 loop is CASSEYHMTTEAFF. The CDR3 region has the DNA TGTGCCAGCAGTGAATATCACATGACCACTGAAGCTTTCTTT.

This clonotype was observed at least ten times. The chain recombines TRBV28 with TRBJ1-2; D not resolved. The CDR3 totals 13 residues. The V gene's germline CDR1 is MDHEN and CDR2 SYDVKM. The V gene lost 6 bases and the J gene lost 3 bases, with 11 bases spanning the gap. The CDR3 DNA reads as TGTGCCAGCAGCCCCGACACTTACTATGGCTACACCTTC. Encoded protein: CASSPDTYYGYTF.

This clonotype was counted ten times or more. V usage is TRBV10-3 and J usage is TRBJ2-7; 11 bases match TRBD2. The germline gives CDR1 ENHRY, CDR2 SYGVKD. The CDR3 length is 14 residues. Unmatched junction bases numbered 3, after V lost 6 bases and J lost 2 bases. The CDR3 sequence: CAIRGLAETYEQYF. CDR3 bases: TGTGCCATCAGGGGACTAGCGGAAACCTACGAGCAGTACTTC.

This clonotype showed up just a few times. V and J are TRBV2 and TRBJ2-2, with 7 bases lining up with TRBD1. The CDR3 runs 15 residues. Per germline, CDR1 SNHLY and CDR2 FYNNEI. Trimming removed 10 bases from V and 5 bases from J; junction bases left unmatched: 13. CDR3 bases: TGTGCCACCCTTCGGGAAGGGGGCGAAACCGGGGAGCTGTTTTTT. It encodes CATLREGGETGELFF.

About this clonotype: A read error is possible here, since a much larger clone lies one base away. V usage is TRBV7-6 and J usage is TRBJ2-3; the match to TRBD2 covers 7 bases. The CDR3 length is 18 residues. CDR1 and CDR2 (germline): SGHVS, FNYEAQ. The CDR3 spells CASNLYASAGVRTDTQYF. For the CDR3, the DNA is TGTGCCAGCAACTTATACGCTTCCGCGGGAGTACGAACAGATACGCAGTATTTT.

The CDR3 region has the DNA TGTGCCAGCAGCTTAGGGTCACAAGAGACCCAGTACTTC. Translating it yields CASSLGSQETQYF. The gene calls are TRBV11-2 and TRBJ2-5, with no clear D. CDR3 length: 13 amino acids. From germline, CDR1 is SGHAT and CDR2 FQNNGV. V was cut by 1 base and J by 2 bases, with 5 bases left in between.

The chain has TRBV19 and TRBJ2-1; 8 bases line up with TRBD1. CDR1 and CDR2 (germline): LNHDA, SQIVND (reference sequence). CDR3 length: 14 amino acids. V was pared by 5 bases and J by 5 bases, with 5 bases of the junction left unmatched. CDR3 DNA sequence: TGTGCCAGTAGTTTCGGACAGGGTAACAATGAGCAGTTCTTC. Translation gives CASSFGQGNNEQFF.

There are many counts of this clonotype. In nucleotides, the CDR3 is TGTGCCAGCAGCCGGGGGACAGCCGAAGCTTTCTTT. Protein sequence: CASSRGTAEAFF. The chain uses TRBV27 and TRBJ1-1; 7 positions match TRBD1. Germline CDR1 MNHEY, CDR2 SMNVEV (reference sequence). This CDR3 has 12 amino acids. The V gene end was trimmed by 6 bases and the J gene end by 8 bases; junction bases not matched to a gene: 6.

The chain has TRBV6-4 and TRBJ1-2; D gene ambiguous. Germline V CDR1 and CDR2: MRHNA, SNTAGT. V gave up 5 bases and J gave up 3 bases, with 13 bases separating them. The CDR3 runs 14 residues. The CDR3 sequence: CASSYYAAHYGYTF. Written as DNA, the CDR3 is TGTGCCAGCAGTTACTATGCCGCGCACTATGGCTACACCTTC.